Listed below are T cell receptor beta chains from one sample, sequenced in a study of blood T cell repertoires in COVID-19. Method: immunoSEQ multiplex PCR; TCRdb's copy keeps in-frame clones and lacks some. The table shows about 210,000 clones, with around 82% occurring only once. The sequenced sample consisted of peripheral blood. These receptors originate from a woman in her thirties or forties with active or convalescent COVID-19. Each CDR3 is given with its conserved first and last residue. The D gene is left open where the match is weak. Only part of the rows carry a size: once, few, many, or a class if the clone is expanded.

d_call: TRBD2; clone_size: medium-sized; j_call: TRBJ2-3; v_call: TRBV27; cdr3_nt: TGTGCCAGCAGTTTATTACTAGCGCCTAGCACAGATACGCAGTATTTT; cdr3_aa: CASSLLLAPSTDTQYF
d_call: .; clone_size: .; j_call: TRBJ2-5; v_call: TRBV7-6; cdr3_nt: TGTGCCAGCAGCTTTGGGGCAGGACCACAAGAGACCCAGTACTTC; cdr3_aa: CASSFGAGPQETQYF
d_call: TRBD2; clone_size: .; j_call: TRBJ2-5; v_call: TRBV7-6; cdr3_nt: TGTGCCAGCAGCTTAAATCTAGCGGGAGACCGAAAGGAGACCCAGTACTTC; cdr3_aa: CASSLNLAGDRKETQYF
d_call: TRBD1; clone_size: once; j_call: TRBJ2-1; v_call: TRBV5-5; cdr3_nt: TGTGCCAGCAGCTTGGGGGACAGGTCAAATCTAAATGAGCAGTTCTTC; cdr3_aa: CASSLGDRSNLNEQFF
d_call: TRBD1; clone_size: few; j_call: TRBJ1-2; v_call: TRBV3-1/TRBV3-2; cdr3_nt: TGTGCCAGCAGCCAAGCTACGACAGGGGTGTGCACCTTC; cdr3_aa: CASSQATTGVCTF
d_call: .; clone_size: .; j_call: TRBJ2-1; v_call: TRBV5-1; cdr3_nt: TGCGCCAGCAGCTTGGCCTCCGGGACATTCTACAATGAGCAGTTCTTC; cdr3_aa: CASSLASGTFYNEQFF
d_call: .; clone_size: .; j_call: TRBJ1-2; v_call: TRBV2; cdr3_nt: TGTGCCAGCAGTGAACTGGCGGGAGGGAACTATGGCTACACCTTC; cdr3_aa: CASSELAGGNYGYTF
d_call: .; clone_size: .; j_call: TRBJ1-1; v_call: TRBV18; cdr3_nt: TGTGCCAGCTCACCCTTTAGCCGAACTACTGGTGGCAACACTGAAGCTTTCTTT; cdr3_aa: CASSPFSRTTGGNTEAFF
d_call: .; clone_size: .; j_call: TRBJ1-2; v_call: TRBV19; cdr3_nt: TGTGCCACCCGGAACTATGGCTACACCTTC; cdr3_aa: CATRNYGYTF
d_call: .; clone_size: few; j_call: TRBJ1-6; v_call: TRBV6-5; cdr3_nt: TGTGCCAGCAGTTACCGAGGGGGGGCAGGATCACCCCTCCACTTT; cdr3_aa: CASSYRGGAGSPLHF
d_call: .; clone_size: .; j_call: TRBJ1-5; v_call: TRBV7-9; cdr3_nt: TGTGCCAGCAGCCTACAGGGTAGAAGCAATCAGCCCCAGCATTTT; cdr3_aa: CASSLQGRSNQPQHF
d_call: .; clone_size: .; j_call: TRBJ2-5; v_call: TRBV5-4; cdr3_nt: TGTGCCAGCAGCCCAAGGGGGGGAACCCAAGAGACCCAGTACTTC; cdr3_aa: CASSPRGGTQETQYF
d_call: .; clone_size: .; j_call: TRBJ1-6; v_call: TRBV11-2; cdr3_nt: TGTGCCAGCATGAGCCCGAGCTCCTATAATTCACCCCTCCACTTT; cdr3_aa: CASMSPSSYNSPLHF
d_call: TRBD1; clone_size: .; j_call: TRBJ1-2; v_call: TRBV4-3; cdr3_nt: TGCGCCAGCAGCCAGTCCAGGGGGCGAAGTGATGGCTACACCTTC; cdr3_aa: CASSQSRGRSDGYTF
d_call: .; clone_size: .; j_call: TRBJ2-7; v_call: TRBV2; cdr3_nt: TGTGCCAGCAGTCCGCGGGACTCCTACGAGCAGTACTTC; cdr3_aa: CASSPRDSYEQYF
d_call: .; clone_size: .; j_call: TRBJ1-6; v_call: TRBV5-4; cdr3_nt: TGTGCCAGCAGCTTGGGTGAGGAATCACCCCTCCACTTT; cdr3_aa: CASSLGEESPLHF
d_call: .; clone_size: once; j_call: TRBJ1-5; v_call: TRBV5-1; cdr3_nt: TGCGCCAGCAGCCCCGCGAGGGATCAGCCCCAGCATTTT; cdr3_aa: CASSPARDQPQHF
d_call: .; clone_size: once; j_call: TRBJ1-5; v_call: TRBV10-3; cdr3_nt: TGTGCCATCAGTGCTCAGGGCCCATCTAATCAGCCCCAGCATTTT; cdr3_aa: CAISAQGPSNQPQHF
d_call: TRBD2; clone_size: .; j_call: TRBJ2-1; v_call: TRBV28; cdr3_nt: TGTGCCAGCCACGAACTAGCGGGGCCTTCCGATGAGCAGTTCTTC; cdr3_aa: CASHELAGPSDEQFF
d_call: .; clone_size: .; j_call: TRBJ2-6; v_call: TRBV6-5; cdr3_nt: TGTGCCATCCTGATAACCCCGGTTGGGGCCAACGTCCTGACTTTC; cdr3_aa: CAILITPVGANVLTF
d_call: .; clone_size: .; j_call: TRBJ2-2; v_call: TRBV6-1; cdr3_nt: TGTGCCAGCAGTGAGTTCAGCGCCGGGGAGCTGTTTTTT; cdr3_aa: CASSEFSAGELFF
d_call: TRBD1; clone_size: .; j_call: TRBJ1-1; v_call: TRBV5-1; cdr3_nt: TGCGCCAGCAGCTTTGGGACAGGGAGGTTCGGCGACACTGAAGCTTTCTTT; cdr3_aa: CASSFGTGRFGDTEAFF
d_call: .; clone_size: .; j_call: TRBJ2-7; v_call: TRBV5-1; cdr3_nt: TGCGCCAGCAGCTTGGATGAAACTCTTCACGAGCAGTACTTC; cdr3_aa: CASSLDETLHEQYF
d_call: .; clone_size: .; j_call: TRBJ1-4; v_call: TRBV18; cdr3_nt: TGTGCCAGCTCACTAGACAGGGAAAAACTGTTTTTT; cdr3_aa: CASSLDREKLFF
d_call: TRBD2; clone_size: .; j_call: TRBJ2-1; v_call: TRBV7-3; cdr3_nt: TGTGCCAGCAGCTTAGAAAGCGGGGTTTACAATGAGCAGTTCTTC; cdr3_aa: CASSLESGVYNEQFF
d_call: TRBD1; clone_size: .; j_call: TRBJ2-7; v_call: TRBV5-1; cdr3_nt: TGCGCCAGCAGCTTTATGGGACAGGGAAACGAGCAGTACTTC; cdr3_aa: CASSFMGQGNEQYF
d_call: TRBD2; clone_size: .; j_call: TRBJ2-3; v_call: TRBV5-1; cdr3_nt: TGCGCCAGCAGCTTGGCCGGGACTAGCGGAATTAGCACAGATACGCAGTATTTT; cdr3_aa: CASSLAGTSGISTDTQYF
d_call: TRBD2; clone_size: .; j_call: TRBJ2-1; v_call: TRBV24-1; cdr3_nt: TGTGCCACCAGTGAGGGGACTAAGCAGTTCTTC; cdr3_aa: CATSEGTKQFF
d_call: TRBD2; clone_size: .; j_call: TRBJ2-3; v_call: TRBV9; cdr3_nt: TGTGCCAGCAGCGTGACCGCGGGAGGGGGCACAGATACGCAGTATTTT; cdr3_aa: CASSVTAGGGTDTQYF
d_call: .; clone_size: .; j_call: TRBJ2-7; v_call: TRBV27; cdr3_nt: TGTGCCAGCAGTTACCTCGGGACTCCCGATTACGAGCAGTACTTC; cdr3_aa: CASSYLGTPDYEQYF
d_call: TRBD2; clone_size: .; j_call: TRBJ2-7; v_call: TRBV23-1; cdr3_nt: TGCGCCAGCAGTCAATTTTATCTTGGAAAAAAGAAAGGACTAGCGGGTGTATACGAGCAGTACTTC; cdr3_aa: CASSQFYLGKKKGLAGVYEQYF
d_call: .; clone_size: .; j_call: TRBJ1-6; v_call: TRBV9; cdr3_nt: TGTGCCAGCAGCGCCAGTCTCGATATTTCACCCCTCCACTTT; cdr3_aa: CASSASLDISPLHF
d_call: .; clone_size: .; j_call: TRBJ2-5; v_call: TRBV6-5; cdr3_nt: TGTGCCAGCGCCGAAAGGGGGGGGCGGCAAGAGACCCAGTACTTC; cdr3_aa: CASAERGGRQETQYF
d_call: .; clone_size: .; j_call: TRBJ1-5; v_call: TRBV30; cdr3_nt: TGTGCCTGGAGGACAGTTGAGAATAGCAATCAGCCCCAGCATTTT; cdr3_aa: CAWRTVENSNQPQHF
d_call: .; clone_size: .; j_call: TRBJ2-1; v_call: TRBV7-9; cdr3_nt: TGTGCCAGCAGCTTGGTGGGACAAGCGGGATTCTACAATGAGCAGTTCTTC; cdr3_aa: CASSLVGQAGFYNEQFF
d_call: .; clone_size: .; j_call: TRBJ1-4; v_call: TRBV27; cdr3_nt: TGTGCCAGCAGTTTAATTCCCTTCAGGGATGAAAAACTGTTTTTT; cdr3_aa: CASSLIPFRDEKLFF
d_call: .; clone_size: .; j_call: TRBJ1-6; v_call: TRBV5-1; cdr3_nt: TGCGCCAGCAGCTTGGTCGGGGGGAAACCCCTCCACTTT; cdr3_aa: CASSLVGGKPLHF
d_call: .; clone_size: .; j_call: TRBJ1-2; v_call: TRBV11-2; cdr3_nt: TGTGCCAGCAGCTTAGATCTACGGGAAACCCATGGCTACACCTTC; cdr3_aa: CASSLDLRETHGYTF
d_call: .; clone_size: .; j_call: TRBJ1-1; v_call: TRBV30; cdr3_nt: TGTGCCTGGAGTGTACGGCGGGCATCCGCTTTCTTT; cdr3_aa: CAWSVRRASAFF
d_call: .; clone_size: .; j_call: TRBJ2-7; v_call: TRBV6-1; cdr3_nt: TGTGCCAGCAGTGAAACCCAGACAGGAGGTCTCTACGAGCAGTACTTC; cdr3_aa: CASSETQTGGLYEQYF
d_call: TRBD1; clone_size: .; j_call: TRBJ2-5; v_call: TRBV6-5; cdr3_nt: TGTGCCAGCAGTCTATCCGGGACAGAAGAGACCCAGTACTTC; cdr3_aa: CASSLSGTEETQYF
d_call: .; clone_size: .; j_call: TRBJ2-3; v_call: TRBV14; cdr3_nt: TGTGCCAGCAGCCAAGTCAGGGGTAGCACAGATACGCAGTATTTT; cdr3_aa: CASSQVRGSTDTQYF
d_call: .; clone_size: once; j_call: TRBJ1-3; v_call: TRBV9; cdr3_nt: TGTGCCAGCAGCGAGGGGACAACTCACTCTGGAAACACCATATATTTT; cdr3_aa: CASSEGTTHSGNTIYF
d_call: TRBD1; clone_size: .; j_call: TRBJ1-1; v_call: TRBV19; cdr3_nt: TGTGCCAGTAGTTTTGAGACAGGGGACACTGAAGCTTTCTTT; cdr3_aa: CASSFETGDTEAFF
d_call: TRBD1; clone_size: .; j_call: TRBJ1-2; v_call: TRBV2; cdr3_nt: TGTGCCAGCAGTGATGGACAGGGGCAGCTATCCTATGGCTACACCTTC; cdr3_aa: CASSDGQGQLSYGYTF
d_call: TRBD1; clone_size: once; j_call: TRBJ1-5; v_call: TRBV18; cdr3_nt: TGTGCCAGCACCCGGGACAGGGCAGATCAGCCCCAGCATTTT; cdr3_aa: CASTRDRADQPQHF
d_call: .; clone_size: few; j_call: TRBJ1-6; v_call: TRBV3-1/TRBV3-2; cdr3_nt: TGTGCCAGCAGCCAAGCCGCCGAAGATAGTTCACCCCTCCACTTT; cdr3_aa: CASSQAAEDSSPLHF
d_call: .; clone_size: .; j_call: TRBJ1-1; v_call: TRBV2; cdr3_nt: TGTGCCAGCGGGGGGGACGGGGCTTCCACTGAAGCTTTCTTT; cdr3_aa: CASGGDGASTEAFF
d_call: .; clone_size: .; j_call: TRBJ1-2; v_call: TRBV7-8; cdr3_nt: TGTGCCAGCAGCCGGGGGGGGGCCGATGGCTACACCTTC; cdr3_aa: CASSRGGADGYTF
d_call: TRBD2; clone_size: .; j_call: TRBJ2-1; v_call: TRBV6-2/TRBV6-3; cdr3_nt: TGTGCCAGCAGTTTAACTAGCGGGAGGGCACGGCAGTTCTTC; cdr3_aa: CASSLTSGRARQFF
d_call: .; clone_size: .; j_call: TRBJ1-2; v_call: TRBV3-1/TRBV3-2; cdr3_nt: TGTGCCAGCAGCCAAGAAGCGCGGGGCTACACCTTC; cdr3_aa: CASSQEARGYTF
d_call: .; clone_size: .; j_call: TRBJ1-6; v_call: TRBV9; cdr3_nt: TGTGCCAGCAGCGTAGGGAGGGTCTCCTATAATTCACCCCTCCACTTT; cdr3_aa: CASSVGRVSYNSPLHF
d_call: TRBD2; clone_size: few; j_call: TRBJ2-7; v_call: TRBV9; cdr3_nt: TGTGCCAGCAGCGTAGAAGGAGCGGGGTCCTCCTACGAGCAGTACTTC; cdr3_aa: CASSVEGAGSSYEQYF
d_call: TRBD1; clone_size: few; j_call: TRBJ2-2; v_call: TRBV19; cdr3_nt: TGTGCCAGTATCACGCCGGGACAGGACACCGGGGAGCTGTTTTTT; cdr3_aa: CASITPGQDTGELFF
d_call: .; clone_size: .; j_call: TRBJ1-2; v_call: TRBV20-1; cdr3_nt: TGCAGTGCTAGTCTGGCCGCGGCCGGCTATGGCTACACCTTC; cdr3_aa: CSASLAAAGYGYTF
d_call: TRBD1; clone_size: .; j_call: TRBJ1-6; v_call: TRBV5-1; cdr3_nt: TGCGCCAGCAGGCCTCCGGGACAGTATAATTCACCCCTCCACTTT; cdr3_aa: CASRPPGQYNSPLHF